A selection of T cell receptor beta chains follows, all from one sample in a study of blood T cell repertoires in COVID-19. Here immunoSEQ multiplex PCR was the method, and the copy in TCRdb shows in-frame clones only, minus some. Among 75,000 to 95,000 clones, 80% were seen once, and the ten largest hold about 12%. Specimen: peripheral blood. These TCRs come from a woman between 40 and 55 years old with active or convalescent COVID-19. Both conserved end residues are part of each CDR3. Each record gives: J gene, V gene, CDR3 protein.

J: TRBJ2-7; V: TRBV27; CDR3: CASSSPLTGSYEQYF
J: TRBJ1-5; V: TRBV18; CDR3: CASSPGGDQPQHF
J: TRBJ1-1; V: TRBV29-1; CDR3: CSVEPRQGTAEAFF
J: TRBJ1-6; V: TRBV7-3; CDR3: CASSLTRVNSPLHF
J: TRBJ2-3; V: TRBV28; CDR3: CASSPGLAGGSFTDTQYF
J: TRBJ1-6; V: TRBV11-2; CDR3: CASSLVGTGVGNSPLHF
J: TRBJ1-3; V: TRBV7-9; CDR3: CASSSTDPTKGNTIYF
J: TRBJ1-2; V: TRBV10-3; CDR3: CAIRGTVANYGYTF
J: TRBJ1-2; V: TRBV9; CDR3: CASSAGFDYGYTF
J: TRBJ2-1; V: TRBV7-3; CDR3: CASSSTGTGLPNEQFF
J: TRBJ1-5; V: TRBV9; CDR3: CASSAGQGENQPQHF
J: TRBJ2-5; V: TRBV11-1; CDR3: CASSPTGGRETQYF
J: TRBJ2-1; V: TRBV11-3; CDR3: CASSLDPHGEEQFF
J: TRBJ1-5; V: TRBV6-2/TRBV6-3; CDR3: CASSYGRRSTGNNQPQHF
J: TRBJ1-2; V: TRBV5-1; CDR3: CASSLIGDYGYTF
J: TRBJ1-2; V: TRBV2; CDR3: CASSESGGNYGYTF
J: TRBJ2-1; V: TRBV6-5; CDR3: CASREAGSSYNEQFF
J: TRBJ1-2; V: TRBV5-8; CDR3: CASSFRNTGNYGYTF
J: TRBJ2-7; V: TRBV5-4; CDR3: CASSPNPSDSYEQYF
J: TRBJ1-1; V: TRBV9; CDR3: CASSPGGGNTEAFF
J: TRBJ1-6; V: TRBV11-3; CDR3: CASSFPGQGDNSPLHF
J: TRBJ1-4; V: TRBV7-6; CDR3: CASSLSGGDSAWEKLFF
J: TRBJ2-2; V: TRBV18; CDR3: CASSPFGLSNTGELFF
J: TRBJ2-3; V: TRBV5-8; CDR3: CASSSKATGLSTDTQYF
J: TRBJ2-1; V: TRBV27; CDR3: CASAVSPPYNEQFF
J: TRBJ1-2; V: TRBV6-6; CDR3: CASSYGGQGYGYTF